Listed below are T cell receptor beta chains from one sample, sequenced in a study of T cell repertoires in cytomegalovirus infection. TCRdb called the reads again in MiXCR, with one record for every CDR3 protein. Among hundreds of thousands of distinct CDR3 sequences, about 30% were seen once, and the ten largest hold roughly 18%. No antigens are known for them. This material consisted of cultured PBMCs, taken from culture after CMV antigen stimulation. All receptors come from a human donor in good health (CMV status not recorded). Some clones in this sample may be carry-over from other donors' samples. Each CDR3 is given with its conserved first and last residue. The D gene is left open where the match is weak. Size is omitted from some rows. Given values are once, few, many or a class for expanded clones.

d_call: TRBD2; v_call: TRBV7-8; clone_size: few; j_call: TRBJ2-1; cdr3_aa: CASSDLAGGPSKVYNEQFF; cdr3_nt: TGTGCCAGCAGCGATTTAGCGGGAGGGCCCTCGAAGGTCTACAATGAGCAGTTCTTC
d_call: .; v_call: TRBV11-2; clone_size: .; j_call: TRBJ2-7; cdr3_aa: CASRGVRQARTYEQYF; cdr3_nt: TGTGCCAGCAGAGGTGTGAGACAGGCTAGAACCTACGAGCAGTACTTC
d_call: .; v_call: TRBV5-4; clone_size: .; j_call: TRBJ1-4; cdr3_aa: CASSSGTEKLFF; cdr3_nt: TGTGCCAGCAGCTCCGGGACAGAAAAACTGTTTTTT
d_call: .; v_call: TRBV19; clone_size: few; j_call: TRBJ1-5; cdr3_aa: CASSILDGQPQHF; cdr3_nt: TGTGCCAGTAGTATACTCGACGGACAGCCCCAGCATTTT
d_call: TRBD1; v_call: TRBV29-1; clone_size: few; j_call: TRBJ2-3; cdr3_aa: CSVPGQGTDTQYF; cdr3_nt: TGCAGCGTCCCGGGACAGGGGACAGATACGCAGTATTTT
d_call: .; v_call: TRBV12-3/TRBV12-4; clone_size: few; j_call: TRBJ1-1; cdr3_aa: CASSTLGPGNTEAFF; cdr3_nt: TGTGCCAGCAGCACTTTGGGACCGGGGAACACTGAAGCTTTCTTT
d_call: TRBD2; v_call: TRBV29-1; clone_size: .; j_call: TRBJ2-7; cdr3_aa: CSAASGSYEQYF; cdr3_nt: TGCAGCGCTGCTAGCGGCTCCTACGAGCAGTACTTC
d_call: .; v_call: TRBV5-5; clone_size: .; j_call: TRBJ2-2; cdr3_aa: CASSLSGTPVPGELFF; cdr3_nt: TGTGCCAGCAGCTTGTCCGGGACACCCGTCCCCGGGGAGCTGTTTTTT
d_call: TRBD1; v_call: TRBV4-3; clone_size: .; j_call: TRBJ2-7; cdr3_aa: CASSQRDRSADEQYF; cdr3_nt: TGCGCCAGCAGCCAAAGGGACAGATCAGCAGACGAGCAGTACTTC
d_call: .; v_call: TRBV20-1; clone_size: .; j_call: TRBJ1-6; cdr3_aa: CSARDGGQTNSPLHF; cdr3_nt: TGCAGTGCTAGAGATGGGGGACAAACAAATTCACCCCTCCACTTT
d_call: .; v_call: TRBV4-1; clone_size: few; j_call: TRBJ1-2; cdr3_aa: CASSQDEYYGYTF; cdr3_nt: TGCGCCAGCAGCCAAGATGAATACTATGGCTACACCTTC
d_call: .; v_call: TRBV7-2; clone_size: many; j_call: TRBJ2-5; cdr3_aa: CASSVPGLGVETQYF; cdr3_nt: TGTGCCAGCAGCGTCCCGGGACTGGGTGTAGAGACCCAGTACTTC
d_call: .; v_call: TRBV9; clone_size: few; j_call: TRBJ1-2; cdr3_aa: CASSRYEGYTF; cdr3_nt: TGTGCCAGCTCCCGATACGAGGGCTACACCTTC
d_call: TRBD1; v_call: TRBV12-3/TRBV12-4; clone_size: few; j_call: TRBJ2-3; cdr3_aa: CASSSLKGAGTDTQYF; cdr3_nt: TGTGCCAGCAGTTCGCTAAAGGGGGCGGGCACAGATACGCAGTATTTT
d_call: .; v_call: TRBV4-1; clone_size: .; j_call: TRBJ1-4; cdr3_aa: CPSRSEGRGNEKLFF; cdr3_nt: TGCCCCAGCAGGAGTGAGGGACGTGGTAATGAAAAACTGTTTTTT
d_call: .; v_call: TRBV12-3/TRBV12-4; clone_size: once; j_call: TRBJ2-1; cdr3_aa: CARKQAVSEQFF; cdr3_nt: TGTGCCAGGAAACAAGCGGTTAGTGAGCAGTTCTTC
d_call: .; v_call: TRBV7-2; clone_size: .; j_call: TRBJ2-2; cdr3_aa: CASSSQTGTGELFF; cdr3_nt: TGTGCCAGCAGCTCTCAAACGGGCACCGGGGAGCTGTTTTTT
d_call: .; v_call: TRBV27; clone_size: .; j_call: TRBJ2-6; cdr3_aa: CASSFGRSGANVLTF; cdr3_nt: TGTGCCAGCAGTTTTGGGCGCTCTGGGGCCAACGTCCTGACTTTC
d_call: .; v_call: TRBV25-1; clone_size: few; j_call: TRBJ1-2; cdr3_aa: CASSGQLTNYGYTF; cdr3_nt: TGTGCCAGCAGTGGCCAGCTCACGAACTATGGCTACACCTTC
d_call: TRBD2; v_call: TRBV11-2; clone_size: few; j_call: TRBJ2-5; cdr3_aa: CASSGGGTQKRVETQYF; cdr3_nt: TGTGCCAGCAGCGGGGGGGGGACCCAGAAACGCGTGGAGACCCAGTACTTC
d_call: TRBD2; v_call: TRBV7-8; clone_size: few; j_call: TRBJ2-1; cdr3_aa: CASSLLAGVEQFF; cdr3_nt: TGTGCCAGCAGCTTACTAGCGGGAGTTGAGCAGTTCTTC
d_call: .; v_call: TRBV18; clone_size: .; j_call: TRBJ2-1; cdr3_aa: CASSLTGSNEQFF; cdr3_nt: TGTGCCAGCTCTCTCACGGGGTCAAATGAGCAGTTCTTC
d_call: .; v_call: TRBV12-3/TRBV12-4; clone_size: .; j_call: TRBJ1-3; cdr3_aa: CASSLDLLSVYF; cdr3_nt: TGTGCCAGCAGTTTAGACCTTCTTTCGGTATATTTT
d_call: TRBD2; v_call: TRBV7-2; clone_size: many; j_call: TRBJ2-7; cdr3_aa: CASSLHGTNYEQYF; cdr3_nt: TGTGCCAGCAGCTTACACGGGACTAACTACGAGCAGTACTTC
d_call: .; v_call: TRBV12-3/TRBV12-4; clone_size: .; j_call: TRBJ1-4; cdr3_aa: CASTPGRRIREKLFF; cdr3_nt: TGTGCCAGCACCCCGGGTCGGAGGATTCGGGAAAAACTGTTTTTT
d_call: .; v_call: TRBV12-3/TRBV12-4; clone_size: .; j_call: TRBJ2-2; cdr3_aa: CASSPGRGSGGELFF; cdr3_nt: TGTGCCAGCAGTCCAGGGCGGGGTTCAGGCGGGGAGCTGTTTTTT
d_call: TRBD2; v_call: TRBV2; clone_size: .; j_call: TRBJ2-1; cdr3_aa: CASSPTWAGEVRGEQFF; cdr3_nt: TGTGCCAGCAGCCCTACGTGGGCGGGAGAAGTACGCGGTGAGCAGTTCTTC
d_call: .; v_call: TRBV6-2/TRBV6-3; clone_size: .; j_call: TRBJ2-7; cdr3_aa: CASRKPISYEQYF; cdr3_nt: TGTGCCAGCAGAAAGCCTATCTCCTACGAGCAGTACTTC
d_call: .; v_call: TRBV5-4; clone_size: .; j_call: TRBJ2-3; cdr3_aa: CASSFRLSTDTQYF; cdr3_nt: TGTGCCAGCAGCTTCCGACTGAGCACAGATACGCAGTATTTT
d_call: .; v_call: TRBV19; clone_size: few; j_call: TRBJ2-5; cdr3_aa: CASSIVRGQETQYF; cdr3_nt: TGTGCCAGTAGTATCGTCCGGGGCCAAGAGACCCAGTACTTC
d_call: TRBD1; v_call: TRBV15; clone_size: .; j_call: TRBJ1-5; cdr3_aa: CATKGGQGVYSNQPQHF; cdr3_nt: TGTGCCACCAAAGGGGGACAGGGCGTTTATAGCAATCAGCCCCAGCATTTT
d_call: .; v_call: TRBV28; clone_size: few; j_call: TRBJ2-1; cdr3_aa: CASSLVVGIYNEQFF; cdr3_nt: TGTGCCAGCAGTTTAGTAGTTGGGATCTACAATGAGCAGTTCTTC
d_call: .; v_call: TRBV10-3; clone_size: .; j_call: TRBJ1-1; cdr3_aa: CAIRDTANTEAFF; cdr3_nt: TGTGCCATCAGGGACACAGCGAACACTGAAGCTTTCTTT
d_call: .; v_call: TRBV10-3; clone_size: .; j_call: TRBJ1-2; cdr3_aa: CAISEKLLGGQGYTF; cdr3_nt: TGTGCCATCAGTGAGAAGTTGCTGGGGGGTCAAGGCTACACCTTC
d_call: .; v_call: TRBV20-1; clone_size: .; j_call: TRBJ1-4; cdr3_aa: CSARVPGPEKLFF; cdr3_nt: TGCAGTGCTAGAGTCCCGGGCCCGGAAAAACTGTTTTTT
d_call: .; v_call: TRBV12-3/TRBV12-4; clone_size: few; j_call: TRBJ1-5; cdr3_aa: CASSFQGSAPNQPQHF; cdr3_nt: TGTGCCAGCAGTTTTCAGGGATCAGCCCCCAATCAGCCCCAGCATTTT
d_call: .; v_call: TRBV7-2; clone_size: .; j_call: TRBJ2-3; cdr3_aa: CASSFLSGLHTDTQYF; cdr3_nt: TGTGCCAGCAGCTTTCTCAGCGGGCTACACACAGATACGCAGTATTTT
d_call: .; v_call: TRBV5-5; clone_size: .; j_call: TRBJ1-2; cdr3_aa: CATSSGHLSYGYTF; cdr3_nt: TGTGCCACCAGCTCGGGACACCTGTCTTATGGCTACACCTTC
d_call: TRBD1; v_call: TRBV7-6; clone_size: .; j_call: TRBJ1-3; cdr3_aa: CASSRDRGQGNTIYF; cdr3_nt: TGTGCCAGCAGCCGAGACAGGGGGCAGGGAAACACCATATATTTT
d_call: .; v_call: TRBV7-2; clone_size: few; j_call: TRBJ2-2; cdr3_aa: CASSLRSPDTGELFF; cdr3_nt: TGTGCCAGCAGCTTAAGGTCTCCGGACACCGGGGAGCTGTTTTTT
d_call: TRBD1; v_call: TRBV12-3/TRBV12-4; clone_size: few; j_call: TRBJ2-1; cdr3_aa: CASSFTGQGVYNEQFF; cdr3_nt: TGTGCCAGCAGCTTTACGGGACAGGGGGTTTACAATGAGCAGTTCTTC
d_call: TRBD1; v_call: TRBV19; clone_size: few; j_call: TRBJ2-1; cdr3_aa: CASSVTGYYNEQFF; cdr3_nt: TGTGCCAGTAGTGTGACAGGGTACTACAATGAGCAGTTCTTC
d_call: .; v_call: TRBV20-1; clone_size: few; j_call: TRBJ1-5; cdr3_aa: CSARDPSANQPQHF; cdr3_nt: TGCAGTGCTAGAGATCCGAGTGCCAATCAGCCCCAGCATTTT
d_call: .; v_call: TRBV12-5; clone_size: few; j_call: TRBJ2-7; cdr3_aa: CASGGGGMSYEQYF; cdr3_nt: TGTGCTAGTGGCGGTGGGGGAATGTCCTACGAGCAGTACTTC
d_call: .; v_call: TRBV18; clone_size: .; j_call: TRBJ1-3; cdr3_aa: CASSPLFPSGNTIYF; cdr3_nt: TGTGCCAGCTCACCTCTCTTCCCCTCTGGAAACACCATATATTTT
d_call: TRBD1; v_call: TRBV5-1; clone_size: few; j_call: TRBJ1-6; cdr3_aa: CASRDRERSPLHF; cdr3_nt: TGCGCCAGCCGGGACAGGGAGAGATCACCCCTCCACTTT
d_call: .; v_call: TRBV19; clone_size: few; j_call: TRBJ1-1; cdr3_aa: CASSARVDTEAFF; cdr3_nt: TGTGCCAGTAGTGCCAGGGTCGACACTGAAGCTTTCTTT
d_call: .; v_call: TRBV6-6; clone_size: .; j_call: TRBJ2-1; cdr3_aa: CASSAKMRAATNEQFF; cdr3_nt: TGTGCCAGCAGTGCAAAGATGCGGGCCGCTACCAATGAGCAGTTCTTC